The 22 T cell receptor beta chains below all came from one sample that was sequenced in a study of T-cell memory formation after mild COVID-19. MiXCR, applied by TCRdb to the 5' RACE reads, yields one record per CDR3 protein. The top ten clones hold roughly 39% of a sample with more than 75,000 distinct CDR3 sequences, roughly 23% of them seen once. The sample comprised PBMCs or a T cell subset sorted from them (not recorded which). The receptors were sampled from a man between 18 and 29 years old who had mild COVID-19 (a few samples of this study predate the infection). Cell type and time point are not known.

This clonotype was detected only a few times. The CDR3 loop is CASSQERQKNDGYTF. DNA of the CDR3: TGCGCCAGCAGCCAAGAGAGACAGAAGAACGATGGCTACACCTTC. The rearrangement uses TRBV4-1 and TRBJ1-2; possible D gene TRBD1, 5 bases. The ends were cut back, 0 bases at V and 6 bases at J, with 14 bases in the middle. The CDR3 loop spans 15 amino acids. The germline V gene encodes CDR1 MGHRA and CDR2 YSYEKL.

In its sample, this clonotype was seen a few times. V gene TRBV6-6 combines with J gene TRBJ2-7, with D tentatively TRBD2 (5 bases). Germline-derived CDR1 and CDR2 are MNHNY and SVGAGI (reference sequence). V lost 8 bases and J lost 5, with 19 bases in between. This CDR3 spans 14 amino acids. This chain's CDR3 is CASDPWPGNNEQYF. For the CDR3, the DNA is TGTGCCAGCGACCCCTGGCCCGGGAATAACGAGCAGTACTTC.

This chain connects TRBV4-1 to TRBJ1-4; 10 bases are shared with TRBD1. The ends lost 5 bases at V and 8 bases at J; junction bases unmatched: 5. Germline V gene lookup returns CDR1 MGHRA and CDR2 YSYEKL. This CDR3 comprises 14 residues. CDR3 sequence (DNA): TGCGCCAGCAGCGCCGGGACAGGGGACGAAAAACTGTTTTTT. Protein sequence: CASSAGTGDEKLFF.

This clonotype was counted many times. V gene TRBV12-3 or TRBV12-4 combines with J gene TRBJ2-1; a weak D match, TRBD1 (5 bases). V gave up 3 bases and J gave up 4 bases, with 10 bases separating them. The CDR3 spans 14 residues. CDR3 protein: CASSLPYRYNEQFF. The CDR3, as DNA: TGTGCCAGCAGTTTGCCCTACAGGTACAATGAGCAGTTCTTC.

This clonotype occurred a few times. The chain joins TRBV4-3 to TRBJ2-2; D is unclear. Per germline, CDR1 LGHNA and CDR2 YSLEER. V lost 3 bases and J lost 7, with 24 bases in between. The CDR3 has 18 residues. The CDR3: CASSHPDRTTAYGGELFF. The CDR3 DNA sequence: TGCGCCAGCAGCCACCCCGACCGTACCACCGCTTATGGCGGGGAGCTGTTTTTT.

The chain uses TRBV28 and TRBJ1-6; no clear D. The CDR3 spans 14 residues. V lost 5 bases and J 8 bases, leaving 13 bases between the germline ends. CDR1 is MDHEN, CDR2 SYDVKM, per germline. In DNA, the CDR3 is TGTGCCAGCAGTCTGGACGGACCTTATTCACCCCTCCACTTT. As protein: CASSLDGPYSPLHF.

The chain employs TRBV18 and TRBJ2-5, with 8 nucleotides matching TRBD2. The junction had 21 bases not matched to a gene; V was cut back by 2 bases and J by 4 bases. The germline gives CDR1 KGHSH, CDR2 LQKENI. The CDR3 is 20 residues long. CDR3 nucleotides: TGTGCCAGCTCACCATACCGACTAGCGCTCGCCTCATGGGGGGGAGAGACCCAGTACTTC. This translates into CASSPYRLALASWGGETQYF.

This clonotype was detected only a few times. The chain combines TRBV5-1 with TRBJ2-3; 8 bases fit TRBD2. The CDR3 loop spans 17 amino acids. In germline, CDR1 is SGHRS, CDR2 YFSETQ. The junction had 9 bases not matched to a gene; V was cut back by 1 base and J by 2 bases. CDR3 DNA: TGCGCCAGCAGCTTGTTTCTGCGGGGGGCATCCACAGATACGCAGTATTTT. It is translated as CASSLFLRGASTDTQYF. Complete variable domain (other parts from reference TRBV5-1 and TRBJ2-3): KAGVTQTPRYLIKTRGQQVTLSCSPISGHRSVSWYQQTPGQGLQFLFEYFSETQRNKGNFPGRFSGRQFSNSRSEMNVSTLELGDSALYLCASSLFLRGASTDTQYFGPGTRLTVL.

This clonotype was counted a few times. The genes are TRBV20-1 and TRBJ2-3; D could derive from TRBD1 or TRBD2 (5 bases each). With 1 base removed from V and 3 bases from J, the gap between germline ends came to 8 bases. Looked up from germline, CDR1 is DFQATT and CDR2 is SNEGSKA (reference sequence). The CDR3 has 13 residues. The CDR3 is CSARARGTDTQYF. The CDR3 DNA is TGCAGTGCTAGAGCGAGGGGAACAGATACGCAGTATTTT.

V is TRBV6-4 and J is TRBJ2-3, with 15 bases identical to TRBD2. J gave up 9 bases and V 6 bases, and 10 bases lay outside the gene matches. The germline V gene has CDR1 MRHNA and CDR2 SNTAGT. The CDR3 length is 16 residues. DNA for the CDR3: TGTGCCAGCAGGGGACTAGCGGGGGGTTTGAGTGGCACGCAGTATTTT. Translation: CASRGLAGGLSGTQYF.

The genes are TRBV6-2 or TRBV6-3 and TRBJ1-1; 9 bases agree with TRBD1. The CDR3 is 14 amino acids. CDR1 and CDR2 (germline): MNHEY, SVGEGT. Unmatched junction bases numbered 4, after V lost 7 bases and J lost 1 base. CDR3 protein: CASILGQGNTEAFF. CDR3 nucleotides: TGTGCCAGCATTCTGGGACAGGGGAACACTGAAGCTTTCTTT.

This clonotype was seen a few times. The chain links TRBV4-3 to TRBJ1-1; maybe TRBD1 (5 bases). Germline values: CDR1 LGHNA, CDR2 YSLEER. V was cut by 0 bases and J by 0 bases, with 8 bases left in between. The CDR3 has 15 residues. The CDR3 protein is CASSQDQGVNTEAFF. The DNA of the CDR3 is TGCGCCAGCAGCCAAGATCAGGGAGTGAACACTGAAGCTTTCTTT.

The chain is built from TRBV12-3 or TRBV12-4 and TRBJ2-5; 9 nucleotides line up with TRBD1. The CDR3 has 14 amino acids. V lost 5 bases, J lost 5 bases, and 6 bases stayed unmatched. CDR3 sequence: CASSRQGGGETQYF. The CDR3 region has the DNA TGTGCCAGCAGTCGACAGGGGGGCGGGGAGACCCAGTACTTC.

The chain joins TRBV29-1 to TRBJ1-5, with unresolved D. This CDR3 is built from 11 residues. Germline CDR1 is SQVTM and CDR2 is ANQGSEA. V lost 4 bases and J lost 7, with 8 bases in between. In nucleotides, the CDR3 is TGCAGCGTTGCCGGGTTGCAGCCCCAGCATTTT. This gives the protein CSVAGLQPQHF.

J is TRBJ2-1 and V is TRBV4-1; 7 bases align to TRBD2. This CDR3 region has 15 residues. The germline V gene encodes CDR1 MGHRA and CDR2 YSYEKL. J lost 4 bases, V lost 1 base, and 4 bases had no gene match. The DNA for the CDR3 is TGCGCCAGCAGCCAAGTGGGGGGGGAGTACAATGAGCAGTTCTTC. Translated, it gives CASSQVGGEYNEQFF.

This clonotype was seen many times. V usage is TRBV4-3 and J usage is TRBJ1-5, with 7 bases aligning to TRBD1. This CDR3 has 16 amino acids. Germline trimming cut 0 bases from V and 4 bases from J; bases unmatched to any gene: 6. Germline CDR1 LGHNA, CDR2 YSLEER. CDR3 sequence (DNA): TGCGCCAGCAGCCAAGATCGGACAGGATTAAATCAGCCCCAGCATTTT. Its translation: CASSQDRTGLNQPQHF.

This clonotype was detected only a few times. V and J are TRBV6-5 and TRBJ1-1; D is undetermined. The V gene's germline CDR1 is MNHEY and CDR2 SVGAGI. V was cut by 0 bases and J by 0 bases, with 2 bases left in between. The CDR3 length is 13 residues. CDR3 amino acids: CASSYSMNTEAFF. CDR3 nucleotides: TGTGCCAGCAGTTACTCCATGAACACTGAAGCTTTCTTT.

The rearrangement uses TRBV7-2 and TRBJ2-1; D is unresolved. The V gene's germline CDR1 is SGHTA and CDR2 FQGNSA. V dropped 3 bases and J dropped 7 bases, with 16 bases sitting between them. The CDR3 covers 15 residues. This CDR3 reads CASSFSRSWVNEQFF. DNA of the CDR3: TGTGCCAGCAGCTTCTCCAGGTCTTGGGTGAATGAGCAGTTCTTC.

The J gene is TRBJ1-6, the V gene TRBV7-3, with D maybe TRBD1 (5 bases). The CDR3 spans 15 residues. V lost 0 bases, J lost 9 bases, and 12 bases lay in between. Germline V gene lookup returns CDR1 SGHTA and CDR2 FQGTGA. The CDR3 loop is CASSLTGGSGSPLHF. The CDR3 bases are TGTGCCAGCAGCTTAACTGGGGGGTCGGGTTCACCCCTCCACTTT.

V is TRBV3-1 and J is TRBJ2-7; 13 nucleotides align to TRBD2. Losses at the gene ends were 5 bases for V and 2 bases for J; bases not matched to a gene: 0. The germline CDR1 and CDR2 sequences are LGHDT and YNNKEL (reference sequence). The CDR3 covers 14 residues. CDR3 coding DNA: TGTGCCAGCAGCACTAGCGGGGGGGCCTACGAGCAGTACGTC. This gives the protein CASSTSGGAYEQYV.

The V gene is TRBV7-6, the J gene TRBJ2-5, with D hard to call. V was pared by 3 bases and J by 4 bases, with 15 bases between. This CDR3 contains 15 residues. CDR1 and CDR2 from the germline V gene are SGHVS and FNYEAQ. The CDR3 loop reads CASSLGRVDGETQYF. In DNA form, the CDR3 reads TGTGCCAGCAGCTTGGGTAGGGTTGATGGAGAGACCCAGTACTTC.

In this sample, this clonotype turned up a few times. The chain has TRBV4-3 and TRBJ2-2; tentative D call: TRBD2 (5 bases). Trimming stripped 0 bases from V and 7 bases from J, with 9 bases between. Germline values: CDR1 LGHNA, CDR2 YSLEER. The CDR3 consists of 14 residues. CDR3 nucleotide sequence: TGCGCCAGCAGCCAAGACGGGGTAATCGGGGAGCTGTTTTTT. This encodes CASSQDGVIGELFF.